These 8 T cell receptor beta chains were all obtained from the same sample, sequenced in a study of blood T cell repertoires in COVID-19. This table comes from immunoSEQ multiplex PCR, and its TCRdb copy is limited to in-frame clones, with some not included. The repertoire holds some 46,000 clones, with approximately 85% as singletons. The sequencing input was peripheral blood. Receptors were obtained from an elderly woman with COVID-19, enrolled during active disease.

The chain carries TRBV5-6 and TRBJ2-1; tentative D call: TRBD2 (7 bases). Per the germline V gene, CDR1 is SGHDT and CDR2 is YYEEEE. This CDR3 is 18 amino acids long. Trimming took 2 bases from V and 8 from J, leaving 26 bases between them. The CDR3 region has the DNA TGTGCCAGCAGCTTTGTTGTAGGGGGGGACCAATTTTTCTATGAGCAGTTCTTC. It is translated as CASSFVVGGDQFFYEQFF.

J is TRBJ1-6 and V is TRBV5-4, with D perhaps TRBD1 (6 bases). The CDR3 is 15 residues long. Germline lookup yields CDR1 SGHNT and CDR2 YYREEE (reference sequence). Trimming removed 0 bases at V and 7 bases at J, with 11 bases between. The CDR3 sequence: CASSLAGTPNSPLHF. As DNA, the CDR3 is TGTGCCAGCAGCTTGGCCGGGACACCGAATTCACCCCTCCACTTT. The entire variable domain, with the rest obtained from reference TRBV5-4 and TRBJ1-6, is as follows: ETGVTQSPTHLIKTRGQQVTLRCSSQSGHNTVSWYQQALGQGPQFIFQYYREEENGRGNFPPRFSGLQFPNYSSELNVNALELDDSALYLCASSLAGTPNSPLHFGNGTRLTVT.

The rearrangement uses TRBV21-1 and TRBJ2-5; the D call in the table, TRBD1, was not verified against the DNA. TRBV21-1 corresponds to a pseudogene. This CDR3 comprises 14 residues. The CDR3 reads CASRRTGGEETQYF. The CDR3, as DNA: TGTGCCAGCAGAAGGACAGGGGGCGAAGAGACCCAGTACTTC.

The CDR3 DNA follows: TGTGCCAGCAGCTCTTGGGAGAGCGGTAGCACTGAAGCTTTCTTT. It yields the protein CASSSWESGSTEAFF. The chain uses TRBV7-9 and TRBJ1-1; no firm D call. CDR3 length: 15 amino acids. The germline CDR1 and CDR2 sequences are SEHNR and FQNEAQ (reference sequence). V was clipped by 4 bases and J by 4 bases, with 16 bases between them.

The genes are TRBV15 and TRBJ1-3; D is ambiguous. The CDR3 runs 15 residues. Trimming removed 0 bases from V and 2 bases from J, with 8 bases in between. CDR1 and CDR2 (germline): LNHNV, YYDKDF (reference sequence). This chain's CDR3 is CATSRDGGPGNTIYF. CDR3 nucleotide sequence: TGTGCCACCAGCAGAGATGGCGGGCCTGGAAACACCATATATTTT.

The CDR3 spells CASSTETGSSGYTF. DNA for the CDR3: TGCGCCAGCAGCACAGAGACAGGTAGCTCTGGCTACACCTTC. The chain combines TRBV5-1 with TRBJ1-2, with D possibly being TRBD1 (6 bases). Trimming shortened V by 4 bases and J by 7 bases, and 17 bases separated the two germline ends. Germline values: CDR1 SGHRS, CDR2 YFSETQ. CDR3 length: 14 amino acids.

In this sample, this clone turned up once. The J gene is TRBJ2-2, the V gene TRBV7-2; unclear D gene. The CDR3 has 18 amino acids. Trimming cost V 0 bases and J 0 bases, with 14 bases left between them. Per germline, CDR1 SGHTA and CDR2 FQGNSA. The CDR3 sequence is CASSLALASSANTGELFF. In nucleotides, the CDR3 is TGTGCCAGCAGCTTAGCCCTCGCGTCCAGCGCGAACACCGGGGAGCTGTTTTTT.

CDR3 loop: CASSSATGIVTEAFF. Written as DNA, the CDR3 is TGTGCCAGCAGCTCGGCGACGGGGATTGTGACTGAAGCTTTCTTT. The chain employs TRBV6-6 and TRBJ1-1; D remains unclear. CDR3 length equals 15 residues. CDR1 and CDR2 from the germline V gene are MNHNY and SVGAGI (reference sequence). Trimming pared 6 bases from V and 5 bases from J, leaving 19 bases between.